Listed here are 18 T cell receptor beta chains from one sample, sequenced in a study of vaccination effects on CD4 cells after COVID-19. Clones were sequenced by immunoSEQ multiplex PCR, and TCRdb holds only the in-frame ones, with some missing. Of 50,000 or so clones in the sample, about 67% were seen once. These TCRs are of unknown antigen specificity. CD4+ T cells were isolated after less than 12 days of culture. Sequencing used CD4+ T cells from PBMCs cultured without peptide, obtained before COVID-19 vaccination. These receptors were obtained from a human donor who received a COVID-19 vaccine.

CDR3 residues: CASSPGLQYQETQYF. The CDR3 DNA sequence: TGCGCCAGCAGCCCGGGACTCCAGTACCAAGAGACCCAGTACTTC. The chain combines TRBV5-1 with TRBJ2-5, with D possibly being TRBD2 (6 bases). Germline V gene sequence: CDR1 SGHRS, CDR2 YFSETQ. The CDR3 loop spans 15 amino acids. Trimming cost V 4 bases and J 0 bases, with 13 bases left between them.

This clone was picked up one time. The chain uses TRBV27 and TRBJ2-7; TRBD1 might be the D (5 bases). CDR3 length: 14 amino acids. V lost 8 bases and J 2 bases, leaving 16 bases between the germline ends. CDR1 MNHEY and CDR2 SMNVEV come from the germline V gene (reference sequence). The CDR3 region is CASRYSTVTYEQYF. The CDR3 DNA follows: TGTGCCAGCCGTTACTCGACAGTTACCTACGAGCAGTACTTC.

This clone was counted at least ten times. This chain links TRBV21-1 with TRBJ1-3; TRBD1 is taken as the D call from the table, unchecked against the DNA. TRBV21-1 has pseudogene status. CDR3 length: 17 amino acids. For the CDR3, the DNA is TGTGCCAGCAGCAAAGGGGACAGGACGAGCTCTGGAAACACCATATATTTT. It is translated as CASSKGDRTSSGNTIYF.

The chain employs TRBV19 and TRBJ2-1, with D unclear. The CDR3 runs to 14 residues. Germline CDR1 and CDR2: LNHDA and SQIVND (reference sequence). V lost 1 base to trimming and J lost 6 bases, with 10 bases between them. The CDR3 spells CASSIGPTVNEQFF. The CDR3 coding sequence is TGTGCCAGTAGTATAGGGCCCACAGTCAATGAGCAGTTCTTC.

V is TRBV5-4 and J is TRBJ2-7, with 8 bases fitting TRBD1. The germline gives CDR1 SGHNT, CDR2 YYREEE (reference sequence). The CDR3 consists of 15 residues. The V segment lost 3 bases and the J segment 3 bases; nucleotides outside the gene matches: 8. CDR3 DNA sequence: TGTGCCAGCAGCTCCTCAGGGGGCGACCTCTACGAGCAGTACTTC. Translated, it gives CASSSSGGDLYEQYF.

This clone was seen a single time. The chain is built from TRBV4-3 and TRBJ1-2; no reliable D call. This CDR3 contains 13 residues. CDR1 is LGHNA, CDR2 YSLEER, per germline. V was shortened by 0 bases and J by 7 bases, with 9 bases between the two germline ends. CDR3 sequence: CASSQDRGGGYTF. Here the CDR3 DNA reads TGCGCCAGCAGCCAAGATCGGGGTGGTGGCTACACCTTC.

The rearrangement uses TRBV19 and TRBJ1-1; D ambiguous. Trimming shortened V by 10 bases and J by 5 bases, and 17 bases separated the two germline ends. In germline, CDR1 is LNHDA, CDR2 SQIVND (reference sequence). This CDR3 is built from 13 residues. The CDR3 is CATQPWKGTEAFF. Here the CDR3 DNA reads TGTGCCACCCAACCTTGGAAGGGAACTGAAGCTTTCTTT.

The chain is built from TRBV11-2 and TRBJ1-6; 7 nucleotides line up with TRBD1. This CDR3 comprises 15 residues. CDR1 and CDR2 (germline): SGHAT, FQNNGV. The V segment lost 1 base and the J segment 10 bases; nucleotides outside the gene matches: 7. DNA of the CDR3: TGTGCCAGCAGCTTAGCCCAGGGGGGACCGTCACCCCTCCACTTT. Amino acids: CASSLAQGGPSPLHF.

The CDR3 DNA is TGTGCCAGCAGCCCATCACCAACTCCGAACACCGGGGAGCTGTTTTTT. Translation: CASSPSPTPNTGELFF. The chain employs TRBV9 and TRBJ2-2; D is unresolved. Germline CDR1 is SGDLS and CDR2 is YYNGEE. The CDR3 spans 16 residues. V was clipped by 4 bases and J by 0 bases, with 13 bases between them. The full variable domain, completed using reference TRBV9 and TRBJ2-2, is DSGVTQTPKHLITATGQRVTLRCSPRSGDLSVYWYQQSLDQGLQFLIQYYNGEERAKGNILERFSAQQFPDLHSELNLSSLELGDSALYFCASSPSPTPNTGELFFGEGSRLTVL.

This rearrangement joins TRBV10-3 to TRBJ2-7; D is perhaps TRBD1 (5 bases). The CDR3 is 14 amino acids. Trimming shortened V by 4 bases and J by 0 bases, and 10 bases separated the two germline ends. Germline V gene lookup returns CDR1 ENHRY and CDR2 SYGVKD. The CDR3 loop is CAISGVQGSYEQYF. The CDR3 DNA is TGTGCCATCAGTGGGGTTCAGGGCTCCTACGAGCAGTACTTC.

This chain links TRBV20-1 with TRBJ1-2; D remains ambiguous. V was clipped by 3 bases and J by 4 bases, with 12 bases between them. The CDR3 is made up of 13 amino acids. Germline loops: CDR1 DFQATT, CDR2 SNEGSKA (reference sequence). As DNA, the CDR3 is TGCAGTGCTAGTGCGGGGAGGGCCTATGGCTACACCTTC. Its protein product is CSASAGRAYGYTF.

The chain employs TRBV4-3 and TRBJ2-1, with D perhaps being TRBD1 or TRBD2 (7 bases each). V gave up 4 bases and J gave up 4 bases, with 14 bases separating them. The germline V gene has CDR1 LGHNA and CDR2 YSLEER. The CDR3 is 15 residues long. The CDR3 is CASSPQGGGYNEQFF. The CDR3 nucleotides read TGCGCCAGCAGCCCCCAGGGGGGGGGTTACAATGAGCAGTTCTTC.

The chain couples TRBV2 to TRBJ2-2, with D hard to call. Germline CDR1 is SNHLY and CDR2 is FYNNEI. The V and J ends lost 0 bases and 4 bases respectively, with 15 bases between them. The CDR3 spans 17 residues. The CDR3 nucleotides are TGTGCCAGCAGTGAAGCAGCCACCCGGCTTACCACCGGGGAGCTGTTTTTT. Translating gives CASSEAATRLTTGELFF.

The rearrangement uses TRBV5-1 and TRBJ2-4, with 15 bases that match TRBD2. V lost 4 bases and J lost 3; bases outside the gene matches: 8. The CDR3 has 18 residues. Germline V gene data show CDR1 as SGHRS and CDR2 as YFSETQ. Here the CDR3 reads CASSPGLAGGPYKNIQYF. The DNA of the CDR3 is TGCGCCAGCAGCCCGGGACTAGCGGGGGGCCCCTACAAAAACATTCAGTACTTC. Supplemented by reference TRBV5-1 and TRBJ2-4, the full variable domain reads KAGVTQTPRYLIKTRGQQVTLSCSPISGHRSVSWYQQTPGQGLQFLFEYFSETQRNKGNFPGRFSGRQFSNSRSEMNVSTLELGDSALYLCASSPGLAGGPYKNIQYFGAGTRLSVL.

The rearrangement links TRBV18 to TRBJ1-1; 9 nucleotides match TRBD1. V lost 3 bases, J lost 3 bases, and 5 bases stayed unmatched. Germline V gene data show CDR1 as KGHSH and CDR2 as LQKENI. The CDR3 loop spans 15 amino acids. CDR3 region: CASSPTGTGYTEAFF. Here the CDR3 DNA reads TGTGCCAGCTCACCGACCGGGACAGGGTACACTGAAGCTTTCTTT.

The CDR3 protein is CASSARDTEAFF. In nucleotides, the CDR3 is TGTGCCAGCAGCGCCCGGGACACTGAAGCTTTCTTT. This sequence joins TRBV5-4 and TRBJ1-1; D is uncertain. Between the trimmed V and J ends, which lost 4 bases and 3 bases, there was a span of 7 bases. The CDR3 consists of 12 residues. Germline loops: CDR1 SGHNT, CDR2 YYREEE (reference sequence).

The V gene is TRBV19, the J gene TRBJ2-2; perhaps TRBD2 as D (6 bases). CDR3 length: 16 amino acids. Trimming removed 3 bases from V and 3 bases from J, with 14 bases in between. CDR1 LNHDA and CDR2 SQIVND come from the germline V gene (reference sequence). Here the CDR3 reads CASSIQGGADTGELFF. The CDR3, as DNA: TGTGCCAGTAGTATTCAAGGAGGGGCTGACACCGGGGAGCTGTTTTTT.

This clone was detected once. V and J are TRBV7-2 and TRBJ2-2, with 9 bases matching TRBD1. CDR1 and CDR2 from the germline V gene are SGHTA and FQGNSA. Trimming at V came to 7 bases and at J to 6 bases, leaving 9 bases not matched to a gene. The CDR3 contains 15 residues. CDR3: CASNRKGTGSGELFF. The CDR3 DNA reads as TGTGCCAGCAACAGAAAAGGGACAGGGTCCGGGGAGCTGTTTTTT.